The 10 T cell receptor beta chains presented below share a single source sample, sequenced in a study of CD8 T cells in Susac syndrome. The RNA, roughly 0.5 to 1 ug, was put through reverse transcription using random hexamers. Each CDR3 protein gets one entry after TCRdb re-called the immunoSEQ multiplex PCR reads with MiXCR. The sample lists 100,000 to 150,000 distinct CDR3 sequences; roughly 96% were seen once. The sequenced material came from CD4+ T cells from PBMCs. The source of these receptors is a human donor in good health.

In its sample, this clonotype was seen once. The chain has TRBV5-1 and TRBJ1-1, with TRBD1 as a possible D gene (5 bases). Germline V gives CDR1 SGHRS, CDR2 YFSETQ. Trimming took off 0 bases at V and 4 bases at J, with 13 bases between the two ends. This CDR3 is 15 amino acids long. For the CDR3, the DNA is TGCGCCAGCAGCTTGGCCAGCCGGAGGGGCACTGAAGCTTTCTTT. It specifies CASSLASRRGTEAFF.

This chain links TRBV29-1 with TRBJ1-2; 9 positions agree with TRBD1. Trimming removed 4 bases from V and 4 bases from J; junction bases left unmatched: 7. The CDR3 has 14 residues. CDR1 SQVTM and CDR2 ANQGSEA come from the germline V gene. CDR3 in DNA: TGCAGCGTTGCTGACGGGACAGGGCGCTATGGCTACACCTTC. Translated: CSVADGTGRYGYTF.

The V and J genes are TRBV7-9 and TRBJ2-2; D possibly corresponds to TRBD1 (5 bases). CDR1 and CDR2 from the germline V gene are SEHNR and FQNEAQ (reference sequence). CDR3 length: 15 amino acids. V lost 0 bases to trimming and J lost 4 bases, with 9 bases between them. The CDR3 sequence: CASSLATVVTGELFF. In DNA, the CDR3 is TGTGCCAGCAGCTTAGCGACAGTAGTCACCGGGGAGCTGTTTTTT.

The chain employs TRBV7-9 and TRBJ2-7; a possible D gene is TRBD1 (6 bases). Germline CDR1 is SEHNR and CDR2 is FQNEAQ (reference sequence). This CDR3 has 14 amino acids. The V and J ends lost 2 bases and 0 bases respectively, with 8 bases between them. The CDR3 nucleotides read TGTGCCAGCAGCTTAACAGGGACCTCCTACGAGCAGTACTTC. It encodes CASSLTGTSYEQYF.

J is TRBJ2-7 and V is TRBV18, with 14 bases lining up with TRBD2. CDR1 and CDR2 (germline): KGHSH, LQKENI. V lost 3 bases, J lost 3 bases, and 7 bases stayed unmatched. The CDR3 runs to 17 residues. CDR3 sequence: CASSPSGTSGSYYEQYF. The CDR3 nucleotides read TGTGCCAGCTCACCGTCCGGGACTAGCGGGAGTTACTACGAGCAGTACTTC.

V is TRBV12-3 or TRBV12-4 and J is TRBJ1-3; TRBD1 is a possible D gene (5 bases). V lost 5 bases and J lost 1, with 12 bases in between. CDR3 size: 15 residues. The CDR3 loop is CASSTGLLSGNTIYF. The CDR3 DNA reads as TGTGCCAGCAGTACGGGACTCTTATCTGGAAACACCATATATTTT.

The sample holds one count of this clonotype. CDR3 protein: CASSLWSDSPTYF. The CDR3 nucleotides are TGTGCCAGCAGCTTGTGGTCGGACTCCCCTACGTACTTC. The rearrangement uses TRBV7-2 and TRBJ2-5; possibly TRBD2 for D (5 bases). This CDR3 comprises 13 residues. Germline V gene sequence: CDR1 SGHTA, CDR2 FQGNSA. V was shortened by 3 bases and J by 13 bases, with 18 bases between the two germline ends.

V is TRBV2 and J is TRBJ2-7; D remains ambiguous. CDR1 is SNHLY, CDR2 FYNNEI, per germline. The CDR3 is 11 amino acids. Trimming removed 4 bases at V and 3 bases at J, with 4 bases between. CDR3 sequence reads: CASSVGYEQYF. In DNA form, the CDR3 reads TGTGCCAGCAGTGTGGGCTACGAGCAGTACTTC.

The V and J genes are TRBV29-1 and TRBJ2-5; 10 bases align to TRBD1. CDR1 SQVTM and CDR2 ANQGSEA come from the germline V gene. With 4 bases clipped from V and 5 bases from J, the junction kept 13 bases outside the gene matches. The CDR3 contains 16 residues. The DNA of the CDR3 is TGCAGCGTTGTATGGGGGACAGGGGTTATGGGCGAGACCCAGTACTTC. This codes for CSVVWGTGVMGETQYF.

The chain has TRBV7-9 and TRBJ1-2, with TRBD1 matching over 7 bases. There are 15 residues in the CDR3. V lost 7 bases, J lost 5 bases, and 13 bases stayed unmatched. Germline V gene lookup returns CDR1 SEHNR and CDR2 FQNEAQ (reference sequence). CDR3 nucleotide sequence: TGTGCCAGCAACCCATTGGGACAGACGGAATATGGCTACACCTTC. It translates to CASNPLGQTEYGYTF.